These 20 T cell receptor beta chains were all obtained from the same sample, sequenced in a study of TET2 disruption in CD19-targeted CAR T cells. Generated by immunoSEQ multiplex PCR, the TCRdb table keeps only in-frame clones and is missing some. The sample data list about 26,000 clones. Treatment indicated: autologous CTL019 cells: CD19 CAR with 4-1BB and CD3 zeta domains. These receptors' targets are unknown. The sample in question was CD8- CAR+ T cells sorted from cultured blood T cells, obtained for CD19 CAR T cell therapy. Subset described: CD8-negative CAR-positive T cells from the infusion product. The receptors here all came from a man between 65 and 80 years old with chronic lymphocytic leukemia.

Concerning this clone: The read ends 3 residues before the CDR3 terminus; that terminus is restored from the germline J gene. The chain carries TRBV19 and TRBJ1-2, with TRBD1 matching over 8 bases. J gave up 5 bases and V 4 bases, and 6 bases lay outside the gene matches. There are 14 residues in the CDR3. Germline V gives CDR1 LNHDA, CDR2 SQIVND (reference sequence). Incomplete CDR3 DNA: TGTGCCAGTAGTAACAGGGGGACAGAATATGGC. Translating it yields CASSNRGTEYG. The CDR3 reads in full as CASSNRGTEYGYTF.

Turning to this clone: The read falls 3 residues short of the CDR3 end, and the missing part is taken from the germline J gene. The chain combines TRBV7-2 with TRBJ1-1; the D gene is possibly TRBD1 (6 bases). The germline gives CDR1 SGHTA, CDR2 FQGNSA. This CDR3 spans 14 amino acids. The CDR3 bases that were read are TGTGCCAGCAGCGAAACTAGCGGGGGGGCGAAT. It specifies CASSETSGGAN. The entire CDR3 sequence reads CASSETSGGANAFF.

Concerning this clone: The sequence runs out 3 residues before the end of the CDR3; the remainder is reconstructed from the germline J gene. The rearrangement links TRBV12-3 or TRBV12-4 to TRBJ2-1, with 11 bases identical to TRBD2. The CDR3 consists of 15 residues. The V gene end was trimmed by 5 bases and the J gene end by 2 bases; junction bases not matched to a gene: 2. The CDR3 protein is CASSISGGAYNEQFF. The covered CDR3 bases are TGTGCCAGCAGTATTAGCGGGGGGGCCTACAATGAG.

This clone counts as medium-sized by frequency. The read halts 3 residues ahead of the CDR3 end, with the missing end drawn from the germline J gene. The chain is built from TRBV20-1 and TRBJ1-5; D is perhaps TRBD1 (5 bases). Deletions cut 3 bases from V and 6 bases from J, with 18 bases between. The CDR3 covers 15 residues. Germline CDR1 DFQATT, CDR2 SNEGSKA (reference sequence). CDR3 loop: CSASDGGRARQPQHF. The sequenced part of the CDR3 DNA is TGCAGTGCTAGTGACGGCGGCAGGGCTCGTCAGCCC.

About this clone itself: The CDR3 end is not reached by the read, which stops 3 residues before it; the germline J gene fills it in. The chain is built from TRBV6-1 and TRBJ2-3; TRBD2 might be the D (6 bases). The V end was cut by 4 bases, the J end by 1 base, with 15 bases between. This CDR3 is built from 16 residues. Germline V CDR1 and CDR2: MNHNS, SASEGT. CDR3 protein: CASSAQGKRGTDTQYF. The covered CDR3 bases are TGTGCCAGCAGTGCCCAAGGGAAGCGGGGCACAGATACG.

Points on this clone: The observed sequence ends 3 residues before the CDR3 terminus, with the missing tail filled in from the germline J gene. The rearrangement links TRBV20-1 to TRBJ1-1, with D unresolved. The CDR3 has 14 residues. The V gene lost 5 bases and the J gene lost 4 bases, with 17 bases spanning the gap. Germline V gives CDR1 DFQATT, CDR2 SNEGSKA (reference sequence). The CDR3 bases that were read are TGCAGTGCTCCGAGCTTCCTAGGAAGCACTGAA. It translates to CSAPSFLGSTE. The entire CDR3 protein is CSAPSFLGSTEAFF.

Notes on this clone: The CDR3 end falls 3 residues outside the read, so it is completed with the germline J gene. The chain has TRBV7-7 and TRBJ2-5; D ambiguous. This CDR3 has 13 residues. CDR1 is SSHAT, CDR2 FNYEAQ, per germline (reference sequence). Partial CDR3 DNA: TGTGCCAGCAGCTTTCAGATCACAGCTACC. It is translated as CASSFQITAT. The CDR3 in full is CASSFQITATQYF. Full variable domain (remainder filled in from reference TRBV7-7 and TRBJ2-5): GAGVSQSPRYKVTKRGQDVTLRCDPISSHATLYWYQQALGQGPEFLTYFNYEAQPDKSGLPSDRFSAERPEGSISTLTIQRTEQRDSAMYRCASSFQITATQYFGPGTRLLVL.

The DNA read from the CDR3 is TGCGCCAGCAGTGACGGCGGGAGCCAAGAGACC. Its protein is CASSDGGSQET. The whole CDR3 region reads CASSDGGSQETQYF. This sequence joins TRBV10-1 and TRBJ2-5; TRBD2 aligns across 7 bases. The read ends 3 residues before the CDR3 terminus; that terminus is restored from the germline J gene. CDR3 length: 14 residues. Germline lookup yields CDR1 WNHNN and CDR2 SYGVQD (reference sequence). Trimming took 3 bases from V and 1 from J; bases not matched to a gene: 2.

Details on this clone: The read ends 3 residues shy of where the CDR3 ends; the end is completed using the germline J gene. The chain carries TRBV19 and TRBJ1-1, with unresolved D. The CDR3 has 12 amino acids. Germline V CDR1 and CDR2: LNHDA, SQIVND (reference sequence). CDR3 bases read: TGTGCCAGTACTAACGCCCCCACCGAA. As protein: CASTNAPTE. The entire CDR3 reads CASTNAPTEAFF.

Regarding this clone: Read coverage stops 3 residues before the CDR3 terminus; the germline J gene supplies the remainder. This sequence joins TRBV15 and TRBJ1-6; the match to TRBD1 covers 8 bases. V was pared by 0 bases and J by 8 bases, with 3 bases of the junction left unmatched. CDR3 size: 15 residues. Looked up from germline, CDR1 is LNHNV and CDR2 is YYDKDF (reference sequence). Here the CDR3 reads CATSREQGGYSPLHF. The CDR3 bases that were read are TGTGCCACCAGCAGAGAACAGGGGGGTTATTCACCC.

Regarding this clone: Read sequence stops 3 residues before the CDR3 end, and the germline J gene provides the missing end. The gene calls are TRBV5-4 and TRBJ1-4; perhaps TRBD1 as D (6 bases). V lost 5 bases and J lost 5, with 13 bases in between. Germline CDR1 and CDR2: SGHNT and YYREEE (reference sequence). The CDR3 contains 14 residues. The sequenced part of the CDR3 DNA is TGTGCCAGCAGTCTTGGGACACTCAATGAAAAA. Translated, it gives CASSLGTLNEK. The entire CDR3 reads CASSLGTLNEKLFF.

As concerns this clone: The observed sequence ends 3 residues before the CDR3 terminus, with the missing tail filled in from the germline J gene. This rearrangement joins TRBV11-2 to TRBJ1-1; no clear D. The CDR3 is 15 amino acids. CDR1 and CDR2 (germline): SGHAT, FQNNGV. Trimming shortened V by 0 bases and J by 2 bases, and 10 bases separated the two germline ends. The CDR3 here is CASSLDGVPNTEAFF. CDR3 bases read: TGTGCCAGCAGCTTAGACGGGGTCCCTAACACTGAA.

CDR3 region: CASSLETGVEGYTF. Incomplete CDR3 DNA: TGCGCCAGCAGCTTGGAAACAGGGGTGGAAGGC. The J gene is TRBJ1-2, the V gene TRBV5-1; 7 bases align to TRBD1. The read falls 3 residues short of the CDR3 end, and the missing part is taken from the germline J gene. CDR3 length: 14 residues. Germline-derived CDR1 and CDR2 are SGHRS and YFSETQ.

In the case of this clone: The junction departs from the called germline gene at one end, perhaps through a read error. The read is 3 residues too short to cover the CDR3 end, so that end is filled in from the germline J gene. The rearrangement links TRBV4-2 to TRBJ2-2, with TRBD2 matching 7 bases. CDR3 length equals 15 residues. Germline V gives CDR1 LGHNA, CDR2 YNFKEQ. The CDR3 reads CASSQEAGGTGELFF. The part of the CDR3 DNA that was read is TGCGCCAGCAGCCAAGAGGCCGGGGGGACCGGGGAG.

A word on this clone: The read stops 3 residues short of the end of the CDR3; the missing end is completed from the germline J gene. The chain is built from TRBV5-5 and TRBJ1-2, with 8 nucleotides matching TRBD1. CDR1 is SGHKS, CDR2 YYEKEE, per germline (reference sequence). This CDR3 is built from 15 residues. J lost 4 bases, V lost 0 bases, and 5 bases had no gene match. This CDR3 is CASSLADRGGYGYTF. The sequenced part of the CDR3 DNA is TGTGCCAGCAGCTTGGCTGACAGGGGAGGCTATGGC.

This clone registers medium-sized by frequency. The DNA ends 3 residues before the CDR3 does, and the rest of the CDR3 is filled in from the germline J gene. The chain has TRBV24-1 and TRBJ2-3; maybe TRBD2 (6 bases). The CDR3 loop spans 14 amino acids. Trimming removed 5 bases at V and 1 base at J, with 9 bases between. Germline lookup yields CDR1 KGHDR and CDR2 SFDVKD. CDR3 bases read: TGTGCCACCAGTGCGGGGGAACGCACAGATACG. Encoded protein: CATSAGERTDT. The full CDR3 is CATSAGERTDTQYF.

The part of the CDR3 DNA that was read is TGCAGTGCTAGAGTGGCGGGACAGGCGAACACTGAA. Amino acids: CSARVAGQANTE. The entire CDR3 is CSARVAGQANTEAFF. The chain carries TRBV20-1 and TRBJ1-1, with 8 positions matching TRBD1. The read gets to within 3 residues of the CDR3 end, and the germline J gene fills in the rest. V lost 1 base to trimming and J lost 1 base; unmatched junction nucleotides: 5. The CDR3 is 15 residues long. Germline V gene lookup returns CDR1 DFQATT and CDR2 SNEGSKA (reference sequence).

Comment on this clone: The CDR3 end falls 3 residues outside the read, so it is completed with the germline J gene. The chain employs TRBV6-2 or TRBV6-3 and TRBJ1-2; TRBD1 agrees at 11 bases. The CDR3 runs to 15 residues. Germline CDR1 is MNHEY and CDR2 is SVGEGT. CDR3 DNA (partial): TGTGCCAGCAGTTACTCTGGACAGGGGGCTGACGAC. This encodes CASSYSGQGADD. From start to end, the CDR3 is CASSYSGQGADDYTF.

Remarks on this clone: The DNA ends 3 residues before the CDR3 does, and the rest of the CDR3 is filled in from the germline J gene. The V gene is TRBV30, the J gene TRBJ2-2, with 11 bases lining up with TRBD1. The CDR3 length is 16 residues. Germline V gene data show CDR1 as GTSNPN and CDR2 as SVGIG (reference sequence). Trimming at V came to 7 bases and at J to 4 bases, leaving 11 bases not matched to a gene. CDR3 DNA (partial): TGTGCCTCTACCGGGACAGGGGGTCGTGGCACCGGGGAG. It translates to CASTGTGGRGTGE. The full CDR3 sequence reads CASTGTGGRGTGELFF.

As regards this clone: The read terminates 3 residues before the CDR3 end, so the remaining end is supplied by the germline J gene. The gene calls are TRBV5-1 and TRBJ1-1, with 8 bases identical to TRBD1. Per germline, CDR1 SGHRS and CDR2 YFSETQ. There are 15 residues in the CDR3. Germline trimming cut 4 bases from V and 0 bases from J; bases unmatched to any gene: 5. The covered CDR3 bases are TGCGCCAGCAGCCAAACAGGGGGACTGAACACTGAA. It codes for CASSQTGGLNTE. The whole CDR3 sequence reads CASSQTGGLNTEAFF. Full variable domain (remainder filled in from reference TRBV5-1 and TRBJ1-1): KAGVTQTPRYLIKTRGQQVTLSCSPISGHRSVSWYQQTPGQGLQFLFEYFSETQRNKGNFPGRFSGRQFSNSRSEMNVSTLELGDSALYLCASSQTGGLNTEAFFGQGTRLTVV.